This entry is about one T cell receptor (beta chain). With 4 bases removed from V and 0 bases from J, the gap between germline ends came to 22 bases. The germline V gene has CDR1 LGHNA and CDR2 YSLEER. The CDR3 spans 19 residues. The repertoire was sequenced with immunoSEQ multiplex PCR; TCRdb's copy has only in-frame clones and lacks some. The sample includes a few hundred thousand clones, around 87% seen only once; the top ten take about 1%. This specimen belongs to a study of blood T cell repertoires in COVID-19. Sequenced input: PBMCs or T cells enriched from blood (not recorded which). The chain joins TRBV4-3 to TRBJ1-5; D may be TRBD1 (5 bases). This receptor was taken from a man between 18 and 35 years old who had recovered from COVID-19. Here the CDR3 DNA reads TGCGCCAGCAGCCCGAGAGAGGTCAGGGTGGAGAATAGCAATCAGCCCCAGCATTTT. Translated, it gives CASSPREVRVENSNQPQHF.